The present entry profiles one T cell receptor (beta chain) with its context. The antigen remains unidentified. The source of the sample is a study of cytomegalovirus exposure and HLA in healthy donors. Amplification used 60 Vbeta primers and 13 Jbeta primers. Sequencing was performed with immunoSEQ multiplex PCR; in TCRdb, only in-frame clones are kept and a portion is missing. The sample shows about 120,000 clones, 55% to 65% of them seen only once. Germline V gene data show CDR1 as LNHDA and CDR2 as SQIVND (reference sequence). The CDR3 loop spans 15 amino acids. The V gene end was trimmed by 3 bases and the J gene end by 5 bases; junction bases not matched to a gene: 3. Study-wide results and caveats: Prior analysis indicated that the majority of TCR beta V segments exhibited productivity approximately 87% or approximately 30% of the time.

Sequenced: PBMCs. The TCR originated in a woman in her 40s in good health and CMV-seropositive. The rearrangement uses TRBV19 and TRBJ2-1, with 11 nucleotides matching TRBD2. The CDR3 loop is CASSMGTSGNNEQFF. DNA of the CDR3: TGTGCCAGTAGTATGGGGACTAGCGGTAACAATGAGCAGTTCTTC.